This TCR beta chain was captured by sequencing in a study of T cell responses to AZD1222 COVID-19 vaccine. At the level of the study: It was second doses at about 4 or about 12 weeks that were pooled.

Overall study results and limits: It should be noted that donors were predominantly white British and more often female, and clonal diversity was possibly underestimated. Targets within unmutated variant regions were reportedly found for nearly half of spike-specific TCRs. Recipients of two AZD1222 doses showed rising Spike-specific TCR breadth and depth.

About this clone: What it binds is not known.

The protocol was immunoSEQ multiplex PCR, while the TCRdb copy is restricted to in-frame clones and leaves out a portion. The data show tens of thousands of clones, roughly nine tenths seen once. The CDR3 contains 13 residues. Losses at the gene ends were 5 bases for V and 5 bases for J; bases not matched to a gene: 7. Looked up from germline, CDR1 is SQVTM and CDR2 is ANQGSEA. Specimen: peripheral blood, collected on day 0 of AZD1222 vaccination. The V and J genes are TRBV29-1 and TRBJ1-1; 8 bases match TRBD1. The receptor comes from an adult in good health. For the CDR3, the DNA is TGCAGCGTTTGGGCTGACAGGGGAACTGAAGCTTTCTTT. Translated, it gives CSVWADRGTEAFF. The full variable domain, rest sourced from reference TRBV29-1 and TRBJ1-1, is SAVISQKPSRDICQRGTSLTIQCQVDSQVTMMFWYRQQPGQSLTLIATANQGSEATYESGFVIDKFPISRPNLTFSTLTVSNMSPEDSSIYLCSVWADRGTEAFFGQGTRLTVV.